In its sample, the clone carrying this T cell receptor (beta chain) was seen many times. From RNA transcripts, TCR beta CDR3 regions were amplified. The HTBI primer set drove a first-round RT-PCR of the TCR CDR3. TCRdb re-called the multiplex PCR reads through MiXCR, storing one row per CDR3 protein. The repertoire has approximately 400,000 distinct CDR3 sequences, about 13% of them found once; the top ten carry less than 25%. Trimming took 5 bases from V and 4 from J, leaving 15 bases between them. Per the germline V gene, CDR1 is MNHNS and CDR2 is SASEGT. The CDR3 is made up of 15 amino acids. The data belong to a study of T cells in Graves' hyperthyroidism and ophthalmopathy.

The sequence was collected from a man aged 25 to 40 with Graves' hyperthyroidism that later progressed to Graves' ophthalmopathy. The chain has TRBV6-1 and TRBJ2-1, with TRBD2 as a possible D gene (6 bases). The material sequenced was blood. CDR3 protein: CASSWDSPSYNEQFF. DNA of the CDR3: TGTGCCAGCAGTTGGGACTCCCCTTCTTACAATGAGCAGTTCTTC.